The present T cell receptor (beta chain) was sequenced within a study of patients and donors after allogeneic stem cell transplantation. V lost 10 bases to trimming and J lost 0 bases, with 10 bases between them. The CDR3 totals 13 residues. A single record per CDR3 protein comes from TCRdb applying MiXCR to the RT-PCR reads. Of 25,000 to 40,000 distinct CDR3 sequences listed, 37% are singletons. The origin of this receptor is a human donor who was either an allogeneic HSCT recipient or a stem cell or donor lymphocyte infusion donor (not recorded which). It is not recorded whose cells these are; they may come from a transplant donor. Source material: blood, either unsorted or a sorted T cell fraction (not recorded which). The rearrangement joins TRBV12-3 or TRBV12-4 to TRBJ1-3; D unresolved. CDR3 region: CATATISGNTIYF. CDR3 DNA: TGTGCCACCGCAACAATCTCTGGAAACACCATATATTTT.